This TCR beta chain was obtained from a study of cytomegalovirus exposure and HLA in healthy donors. The PCR ran on 60 Vbeta and 13 Jbeta primers. Here immunoSEQ multiplex PCR was the method, and the copy in TCRdb shows in-frame clones only, minus some. The table records about 170,000 clones, approximately 80% of them present only once. Deletions cut 2 bases from V and 6 bases from J, with 19 bases between. The CDR3 has 16 residues. The germline CDR1 and CDR2 sequences are SNHLY and FYNNEI. The rearrangement links TRBV2 to TRBJ1-2; a possible D gene is TRBD1 (6 bases). The receptor was isolated from a boy between 2 and 10 years old in good health and CMV-seronegative. The sample taken for sequencing was PBMCs. CDR3 DNA: TGTGCCAGCAGTGAACTAACAGGGTCAGAAAGGAATGGCTACACCTTC. Translated, it gives CASSELTGSERNGYTF.